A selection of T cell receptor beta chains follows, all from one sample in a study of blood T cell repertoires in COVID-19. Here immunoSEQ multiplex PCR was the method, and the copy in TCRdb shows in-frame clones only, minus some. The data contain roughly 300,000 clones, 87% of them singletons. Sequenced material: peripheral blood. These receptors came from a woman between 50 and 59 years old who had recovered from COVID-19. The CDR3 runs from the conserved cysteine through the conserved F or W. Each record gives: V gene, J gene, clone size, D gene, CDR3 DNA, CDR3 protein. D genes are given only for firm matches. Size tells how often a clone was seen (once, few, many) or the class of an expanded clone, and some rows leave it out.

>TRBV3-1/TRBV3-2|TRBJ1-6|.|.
TGTGCCAGCAGCCAGTTTCCCCCAGGGGAGAATTCACCCCTCCACTTT
CASSQFPPGENSPLHF
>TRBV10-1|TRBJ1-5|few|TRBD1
TGCGCCAGCAGAGGACAGGGAGGCAATCAGCCCCAGCATTTT
CASRGQGGNQPQHF
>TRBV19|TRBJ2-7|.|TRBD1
TGTGCCAGTAGCAAAGACAGGGTTAACTACGAGCAGTACTTC
CASSKDRVNYEQYF
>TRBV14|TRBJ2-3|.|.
TGTGCCAGCAGCCAAGAGATAGCGGCAGATACGCAGTATTTT
CASSQEIAADTQYF
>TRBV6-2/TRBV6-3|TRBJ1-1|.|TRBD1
TGTGCCAGCAGACCTCGGACAGGGGATAATGCTGAAGCTTTCTTT
CASRPRTGDNAEAFF
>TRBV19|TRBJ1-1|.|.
TGTGCCAGTCTCGGGAGGGTACAACAAACTGAAGCTTTCTTT
CASLGRVQQTEAFF
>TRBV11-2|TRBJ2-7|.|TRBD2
TGTGCCAGCAGCAACGGACTAGCTTACGAGCAGTACTTC
CASSNGLAYEQYF
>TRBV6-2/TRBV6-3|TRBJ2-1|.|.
TGTGCCAGCAGTCGGGGGGCCCCGAGGTTCTTC
CASSRGAPRFF
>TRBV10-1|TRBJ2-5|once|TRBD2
TGCGCCAGCAGTTCGTCGACTAGCGGGGTCGGTGAGACCCAGTACTTC
CASSSSTSGVGETQYF
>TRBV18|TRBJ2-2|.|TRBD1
TGTGCCAGCTCACCAGCGGGACAGGGCGCGCCCGGGGAGCTGTTTTTT
CASSPAGQGAPGELFF
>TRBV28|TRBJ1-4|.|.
TGTGCCAGCACCCCGGGGGGGGCTGCTAATGAAAAACTGTTTTTT
CASTPGGAANEKLFF
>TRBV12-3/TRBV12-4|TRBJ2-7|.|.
TGTGCCAGCAGGACTCACGGTTCCTACGAGCAGTACTTC
CASRTHGSYEQYF